This entry is about one T cell receptor (beta chain). Recruited during active infection, patients (from Seattle) were subsequently followed longitudinally. The data stem from a study of blood T cell repertoires in COVID-19. Looking at the study overall: Italy, Spain and the United States were the sources of the convalescent and acute COVID-19 samples. T cells, B-cell-depleted T cells, or PBMCs provided the cDNA or gDNA that served as material.

Profiled with immunoSEQ multiplex PCR; TCRdb holds only in-frame clones, not every one. The repertoire holds approximately 500,000 clones, with 75% to 90% as singletons. The CDR3 covers 15 residues. Sequencing was done on a sample of peripheral blood. The chain links TRBV21-1 to TRBJ1-1; the table's D call, TRBD1, has no DNA check behind it. TRBV21-1 is reported as a pseudogene. This TCR derives from a man aged 18 to 35 with COVID-19, enrolled during active disease. In nucleotides, the CDR3 is TGTGCCAGCAGCACTACAGGGGGTAGGAACACTGAAGCTTTCTTT. This encodes CASSTTGGRNTEAFF.